The TCR beta chain under discussion was sequenced for a study of shared clonotypes between healthy human individuals (TCRdb year 2020). For context, the study as a whole: Two women and a few men aged 18 to 49 years were included in the cohort. To estimate repertoire size and how much clonotype sharing occurs between individuals, the study deeply sequenced the blood TCR repertoires of roughly 5 healthy adults. Between about 0.8 and 9 billion PBMCs per donor were obtained by leukapheresis. To increase sequencing depth and limit assay-specific biases, TCR repertoire library preparation and sequencing were carried out by different laboratories using diverse techniques. On the study overall, not on this receptor specifically: Pairwise subsampling led to the expectation that sequencing depth would affect the degree of clonotype sharing among donors. Sampling was restricted to blood, and TCR repertoires in tissue are likely to differ from TCR repertoires in blood. The genetic and exposure-history diversity represented was limited by the small number of donors.

The donors were healthy, HIV-negative adults with no recently reported acute infections or vaccinations. All donors were Caucasian adults living in Nashville, Tennessee, USA. For unsorted samples, some 90 million PBMCs were counted and genomic DNA was extracted with the QIAamp DNA Blood Mini kit. After blood collection by leukapheresis, PBMCs were isolated using Ficoll-Histopaque density gradient centrifugation and then cryopreserved in the vapor phase of liquid nitrogen. The CDR3 numbers 13 residues from cysteine through phenylalanine. Only CDR3 DNA is held: 39 bases, read in frame from base 1. Via the germline V gene (reference sequence), CDR1 is SGHNT and CDR2 YYREEE. V is clipped by 4 bases and J by 4 bases, and the sequence between their germline boundaries is 10 bases long. TCR CDR3 regions were amplified from genomic DNA by multiplex PCR using the deep immunoSEQ assay. Extracted genomic DNA from each cell subset was distributed evenly across all wells of several immunoSEQ 96-well plates, and each plate was treated as a replicate. For unsorted PBMC, around 0.3 ug genomic DNA, equal to roughly 33,000 T cell genomes, was loaded into each replicate PCR. Genomic DNA from unsorted PBMC was sequenced over ten immunoSEQ deep assay plates. The purified libraries were quantified using a Qubit 3.0 fluorometer, sized with a Bioanalyzer 2100, and then quantified again using the KAPA Library Quantification kit. Each immunoSEQ 96-well plate was sequenced on its own single-read 150-cycle Illumina NextSeq 550 flow cell. The authors' analysis ran thus. The immunoSEQ output contained only junctional sequences without quality scores, so filtering could not match that applied to full-length reads. To assign V/J genes and CDR3, sequences were annotated against IMGT germline references using PyIR, a Python wrapper for IgBLAST v1.9. Any read was removed if the V/J assignment was weak (E-value above 1e-6), the CDR3 was missing, or the read contained stop codons, out-of-frame junctions, or ambiguous translated residues. V3J clonotypes were defined by identical inferred V gene, J gene, and CDR3 amino acid sequence. To compute the percentage overlap between repertoires, the number of shared unique clonotypes was divided by the size of the smaller repertoire. Repertoire richness was assessed with RTK rarefaction, the Chao1 estimator, and Recon v2.1 estimates of unobserved clonotypes. As stored in TCRdb, this immuneACCESS dataset retains in-frame rearrangements with V and J assigned. A fraction of the clones does not appear; measured against another copy, unresolved V genes explain less than half of the discrepancy, and the remainder lacks a known reason. V and J calls and clone size are those listed in that table; D and trimming were worked out from the DNA. Within this sample are about 490,000 clones, with about 80% of them counted one time only. Roughly 12% of the sample belongs to the ten largest clones.

On this clone: No antigen is known for it. Per-base quality was not reported, and no clone a single base away is much larger than it.

The rearrangement combines TRBV5-4 with TRBJ2-3; the D gene assignment is ambiguous. Sequenced: PBMCs. This TCR came from a woman aged 40-49 years in good health. Some clones in this sample may be carry-over from other donors' samples. The CDR3 reads as follows: CASSALVPDTQYF. The sequence in DNA is TGTGCCAGCAGCGCCCTAGTTCCAGATACGCAGTATTTT.